This T cell receptor (beta chain) was recorded in a study of T cells in Graves' hyperthyroidism and ophthalmopathy. Uncontrolled infection, other autoimmune disease, pregnancy or lactation excluded patients. Over 8 ml fresh peripheral blood yielded the PBMCs. Study findings and constraints: The model identified upcoming ophthalmopathy a median approximately six months ahead of onset.

Germline V gene lookup returns CDR1 SGHNT and CDR2 YENEEA. Trimming removed 4 bases from V and 11 bases from J, with 17 bases in between. The length of the CDR3 is 13 residues. With regard to this clonotype: The antigen remains unidentified.

The CDR3 regions of TCR beta were amplified from RNA transcripts. The HTBI primer set served for first-round RT-PCR of the TCR CDR3. TCRdb reanalysed the multiplex PCR reads using MiXCR and keeps one entry per CDR3 protein. The sample yields about 37,000 distinct CDR3 sequences, 40% to 60% seen once. The chain recombines TRBV11-3 with TRBJ2-5; D is possibly TRBD2 (6 bases). Sequences were obtained from blood. The sequence came from a man aged 40-55 years with Graves' ophthalmopathy. The CDR3 here is CASSSTGGWAQYF. CDR3 DNA: TGTGCCAGCAGCTCCACCGGGGGTTGGGCACAGTACTTC.